This T cell receptor beta chain was observed in a study of blood T cell repertoires in COVID-19. Profiled with immunoSEQ multiplex PCR; TCRdb holds only in-frame clones, not every one. The data show approximately 340,000 clones, approximately 89% seen once. Recruitment covered about two dozen US areas and drew participants whose ages spanned roughly 18 to 100 years. The J segment lost 4 bases and the V segment lost 3 bases, leaving 3 bases of the junction unmatched. Germline V lookup: CDR1 MGHDK, CDR2 SYGVNS. The CDR3 is made up of 14 amino acids. This clonotype was obtained from a woman in her thirties or forties who had been exposed to COVID-19. The rearrangement links TRBV25-1 to TRBJ1-5, with 7 bases that match TRBD1. The sequencing input was PBMCs or T cells enriched from blood (not recorded which). This CDR3 is CASSDLQGNQPQHF. CDR3 DNA sequence: TGTGCCAGCAGTGACTTACAGGGGAATCAGCCCCAGCATTTT.